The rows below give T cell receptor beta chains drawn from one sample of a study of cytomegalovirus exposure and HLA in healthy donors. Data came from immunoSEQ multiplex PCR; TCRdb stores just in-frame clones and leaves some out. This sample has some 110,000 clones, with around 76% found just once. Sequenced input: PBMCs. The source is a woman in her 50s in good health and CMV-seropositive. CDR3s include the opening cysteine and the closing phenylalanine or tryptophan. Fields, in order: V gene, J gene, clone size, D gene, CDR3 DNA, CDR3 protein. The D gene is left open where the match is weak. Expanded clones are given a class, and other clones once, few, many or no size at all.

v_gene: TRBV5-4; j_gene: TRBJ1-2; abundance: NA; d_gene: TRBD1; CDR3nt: TGTGCCAGCAGCAGCAGCGCCGGGACAGGGCTCCACTATGGCTACACCTTC; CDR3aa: CASSSSAGTGLHYGYTF
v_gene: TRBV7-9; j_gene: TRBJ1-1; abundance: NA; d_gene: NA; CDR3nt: TGTGCCAGCAGCCGCAGGGTTCTTGGGGACACTGAAGCTTTCTTT; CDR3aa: CASSRRVLGDTEAFF
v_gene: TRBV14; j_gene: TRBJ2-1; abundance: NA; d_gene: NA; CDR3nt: TGTGCCAGCAGCCAAGAATGGAGTCGCTATGAGCAGTTCTTC; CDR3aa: CASSQEWSRYEQFF
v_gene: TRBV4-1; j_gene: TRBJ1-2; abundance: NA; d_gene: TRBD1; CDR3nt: TGCGCCAGCAGCCGACCGCGGACAGGGGGAGACTATGGCTACACCTTC; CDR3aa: CASSRPRTGGDYGYTF
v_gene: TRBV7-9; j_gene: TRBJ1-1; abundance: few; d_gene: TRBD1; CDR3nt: TGTGCCAGCAGCGGATGGACAGGCGACTATGATTTCTTT; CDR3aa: CASSGWTGDYDFF
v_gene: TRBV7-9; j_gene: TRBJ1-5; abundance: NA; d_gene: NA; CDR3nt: TGTGCCACTGACATCAGGGGAGGCAATCAGCCCCAGCATTTT; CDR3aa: CATDIRGGNQPQHF
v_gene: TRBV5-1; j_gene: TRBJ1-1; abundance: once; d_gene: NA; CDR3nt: TGCGCCAGCAGCCAGGAGGGACGGATGAACACTGAAGCTTTCTTT; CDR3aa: CASSQEGRMNTEAFF
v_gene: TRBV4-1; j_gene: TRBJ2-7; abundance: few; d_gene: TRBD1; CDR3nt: TGCGCCAGCAGCCAAGATCCAGGACAGGGGACCTACGAGCAGTACTTC; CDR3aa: CASSQDPGQGTYEQYF
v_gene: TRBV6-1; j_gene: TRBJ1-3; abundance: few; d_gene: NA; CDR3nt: TGTGCCAGCAGTGAATACCAGGGAGGGTTCTCTGGAAACACCATATATTTT; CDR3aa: CASSEYQGGFSGNTIYF
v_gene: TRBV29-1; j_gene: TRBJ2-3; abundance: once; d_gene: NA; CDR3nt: TGCAGCGCAATTAAGACAGCAGATACGCAGTATTTT; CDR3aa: CSAIKTADTQYF
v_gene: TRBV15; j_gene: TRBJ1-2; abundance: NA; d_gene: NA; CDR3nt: TGTGCCACCAGCAGAGAAGAAAGCGGCTACACCTTC; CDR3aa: CATSREESGYTF
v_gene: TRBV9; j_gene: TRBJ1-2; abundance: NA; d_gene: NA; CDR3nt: TGTGCCAGCAGCGTAGATTCGGGGGTAACAGGCCAGGGTGGCTACACCTTC; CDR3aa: CASSVDSGVTGQGGYTF
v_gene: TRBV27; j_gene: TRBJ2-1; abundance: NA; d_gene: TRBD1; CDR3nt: TGTGCCAGCTACGAATACAGGGGCTCCTACAATGAGCAGTTCTTC; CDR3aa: CASYEYRGSYNEQFF
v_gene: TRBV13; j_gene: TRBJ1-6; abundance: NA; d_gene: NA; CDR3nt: TGTGCCAGCAGCTTAGAGGGGCTGGGGGCCAAGGGTAATTCACCCCTCCACTTT; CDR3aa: CASSLEGLGAKGNSPLHF
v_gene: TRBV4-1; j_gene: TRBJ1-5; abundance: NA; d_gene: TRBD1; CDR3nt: TGCGCCAGCAGCCATCCTGACAGGGGCGTCCGGGCCCAGCATTTT; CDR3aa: CASSHPDRGVRAQHF
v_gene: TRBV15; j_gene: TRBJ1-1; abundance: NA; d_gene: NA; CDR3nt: TGTGCCACCAGCCTCCGGGGGGCCCTGGGCACTGAAGCTTTCTTT; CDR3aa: CATSLRGALGTEAFF
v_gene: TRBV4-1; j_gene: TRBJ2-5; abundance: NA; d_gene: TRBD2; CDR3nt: TGCGCCAGCAGCGTGAGCGGGGGGAGGGGGCAAGAGACCCAGTACTTC; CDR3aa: CASSVSGGRGQETQYF
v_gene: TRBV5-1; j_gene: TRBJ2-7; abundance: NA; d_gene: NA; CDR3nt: TGCGCCAGCAGCTTCATAGGGGACGAGCAGTACTTC; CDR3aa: CASSFIGDEQYF
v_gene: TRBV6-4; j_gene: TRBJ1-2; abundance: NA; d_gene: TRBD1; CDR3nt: TGTGCCAGCAGTGATCTCCCCGGGACAGGAGCCCTTCTGAAGGGCTACACCTTC; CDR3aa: CASSDLPGTGALLKGYTF
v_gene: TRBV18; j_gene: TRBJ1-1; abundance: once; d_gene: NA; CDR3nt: TGTGCCAGCTATAGTGAGCGGATGAACACTGAAGCTTTCTTT; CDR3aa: CASYSERMNTEAFF
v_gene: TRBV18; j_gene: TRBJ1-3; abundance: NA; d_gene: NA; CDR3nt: TGTGCCAGCTCACCCCAGACAGGACGGGAAAACACCATATATTTT; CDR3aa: CASSPQTGRENTIYF
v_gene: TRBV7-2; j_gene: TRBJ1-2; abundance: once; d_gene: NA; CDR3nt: TGTGCCAGCAGCTTAAACAGGGACTATGGCTACACCTTC; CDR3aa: CASSLNRDYGYTF
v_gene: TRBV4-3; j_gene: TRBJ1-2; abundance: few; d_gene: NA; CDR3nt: TGCGCCAGCAGCCCTTTGGTTTCTGGAGAGTATGGCTACACCTTC; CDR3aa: CASSPLVSGEYGYTF
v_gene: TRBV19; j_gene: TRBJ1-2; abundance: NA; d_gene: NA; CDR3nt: TGTGCCAGTAGTATGGTAGAGGGCCTCGGGGGGGCAAACTATGGCTACACCTTC; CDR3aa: CASSMVEGLGGANYGYTF
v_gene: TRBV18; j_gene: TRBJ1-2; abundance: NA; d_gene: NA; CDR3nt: TGTGCCAGCTCCCGTTATGGCTACACCTTC; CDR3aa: CASSRYGYTF
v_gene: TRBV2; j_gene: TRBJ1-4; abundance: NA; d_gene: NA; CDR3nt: TGTGCCAGCAGTGAATTTTGGCAGTCAACTAATGAAAAACTGTTTTTT; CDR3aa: CASSEFWQSTNEKLFF
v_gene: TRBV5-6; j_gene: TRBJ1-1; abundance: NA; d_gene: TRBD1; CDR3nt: TGTGCCAGCAGCTTGGTCGACAGGGCGAACACTGAAGCTTTCTTT; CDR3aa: CASSLVDRANTEAFF
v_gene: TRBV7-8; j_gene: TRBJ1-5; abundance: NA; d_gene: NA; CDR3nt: TGTGCCAGCAGCTTAGCTCCAGGGAACAAGCAGCCCCAGCATTTT; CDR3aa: CASSLAPGNKQPQHF
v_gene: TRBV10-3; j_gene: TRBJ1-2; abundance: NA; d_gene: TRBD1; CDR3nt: TGTGCCATCAGTGCAGGGACAGATAATTTCGCTAACTATGGCTACACCTTC; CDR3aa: CAISAGTDNFANYGYTF
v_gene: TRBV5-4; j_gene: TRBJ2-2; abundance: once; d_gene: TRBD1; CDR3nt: TGTGCCAGCAGCCCCGCCAGGGGGCTCCTGTCCACCGGGGAGCTGTTTTTT; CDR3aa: CASSPARGLLSTGELFF
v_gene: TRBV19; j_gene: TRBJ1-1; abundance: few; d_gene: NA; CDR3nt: TGTGCCAGTAGACTATTAGGTGGACTCACTGAAGCTTTCTTT; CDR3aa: CASRLLGGLTEAFF
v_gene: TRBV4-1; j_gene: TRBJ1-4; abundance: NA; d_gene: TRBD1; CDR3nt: TGCGCCAGCAGCCAAGTCGACAGGGTTAAGGAAAAACTGTTTTTT; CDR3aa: CASSQVDRVKEKLFF
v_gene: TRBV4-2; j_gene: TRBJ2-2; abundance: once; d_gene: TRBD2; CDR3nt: TGTGCCAGCAGCCAACTACTAGCGGGGGGGGTCGGGGAGCTGTTTTTT; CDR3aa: CASSQLLAGGVGELFF
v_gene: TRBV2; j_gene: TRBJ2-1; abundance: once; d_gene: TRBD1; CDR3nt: TGTGCCAGCAGCGGACAGGGCCTGGAATACAATGAGCAGTTCTTC; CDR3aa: CASSGQGLEYNEQFF
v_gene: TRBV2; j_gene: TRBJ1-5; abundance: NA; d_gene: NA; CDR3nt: TGTGCCAGCAGTGAAGCCCGACAGGTTAATCAGCCCCAGCATTTT; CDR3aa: CASSEARQVNQPQHF
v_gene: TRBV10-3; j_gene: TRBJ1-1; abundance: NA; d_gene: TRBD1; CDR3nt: TGTGCCATCAGTGACGGACAGGGTAGTGGCACTGAAGCTTTCTTT; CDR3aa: CAISDGQGSGTEAFF
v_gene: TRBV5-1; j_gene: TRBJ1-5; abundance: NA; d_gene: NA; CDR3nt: TGCGCCAGCAGCTTGAAAGGTAGTGAGGGAATCAATCAGCCCCAGCATTTT; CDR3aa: CASSLKGSEGINQPQHF
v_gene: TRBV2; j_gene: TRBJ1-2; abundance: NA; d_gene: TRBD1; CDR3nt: TGTGCCAGCAGTGGCACAGGGGCGAGGTATGGCTACACCTTC; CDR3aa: CASSGTGARYGYTF
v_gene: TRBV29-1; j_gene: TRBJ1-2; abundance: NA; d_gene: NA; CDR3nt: TGCAGCGCCCGGGGCAGGGGATCGGAGGATGGCTACACCTTC; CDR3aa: CSARGRGSEDGYTF
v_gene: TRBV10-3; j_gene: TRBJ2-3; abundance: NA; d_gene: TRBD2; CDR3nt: TGTGCCATCAGTATGACTAGCGGGGGAACGTCAGATACGCAGTATTTT; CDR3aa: CAISMTSGGTSDTQYF
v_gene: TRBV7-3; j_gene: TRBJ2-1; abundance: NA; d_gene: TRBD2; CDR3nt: TGTGCCAGCAGATCGGGACTAGCGGGGGTGCCCAATGAGCAGTTCTTC; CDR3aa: CASRSGLAGVPNEQFF
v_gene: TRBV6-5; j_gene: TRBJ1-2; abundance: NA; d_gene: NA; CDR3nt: TGTGCCAGCAGTCCGGGGAGAGGCTACACCTTC; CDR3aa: CASSPGRGYTF
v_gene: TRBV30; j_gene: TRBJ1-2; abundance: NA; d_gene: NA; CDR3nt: TGTGCCTTTCGGACCGTCCCGGGGGGCTACACCTTC; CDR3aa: CAFRTVPGGYTF
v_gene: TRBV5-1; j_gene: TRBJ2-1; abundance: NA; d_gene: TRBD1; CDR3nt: TGCGCCAGCAGCTTGGAGGGACAGGTCATTAGGGAGCAGTTCTTC; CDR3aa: CASSLEGQVIREQFF
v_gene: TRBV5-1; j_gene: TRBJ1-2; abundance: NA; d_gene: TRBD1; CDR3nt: TGCGCCAGCAGCCGAAAGGGACAGGGGACAAGAGATGACTCGTCTAACTATGGCTACACCTTC; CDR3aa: CASSRKGQGTRDDSSNYGYTF
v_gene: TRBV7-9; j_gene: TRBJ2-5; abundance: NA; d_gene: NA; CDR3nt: TGTGCCAGCATTCGGATGGGGGGGCCTGAAGAGACCCAGTACTTC; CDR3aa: CASIRMGGPEETQYF
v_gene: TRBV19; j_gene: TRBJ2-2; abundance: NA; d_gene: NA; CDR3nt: TGTGCCAGTAGTATACCCTCGAACACCGGGGAGCTGTTTTTT; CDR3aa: CASSIPSNTGELFF
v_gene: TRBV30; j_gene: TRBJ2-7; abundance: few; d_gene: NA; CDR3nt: TGTGCCTGGAGTACCGGGACACGAAGCTCCTACGAGCAGTACTTC; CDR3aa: CAWSTGTRSSYEQYF
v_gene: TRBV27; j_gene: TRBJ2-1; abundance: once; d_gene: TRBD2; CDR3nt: TGTGCCAGCAGTTTTTTGTTAGCGGGGGGCAACAATGAGCAGTTCTTC; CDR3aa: CASSFLLAGGNNEQFF
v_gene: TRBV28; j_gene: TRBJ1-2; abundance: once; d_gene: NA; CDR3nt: TGTGTCAGCAGTTTGGGGGGGGGCTCTGGTGGCTACACCTTC; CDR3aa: CVSSLGGGSGGYTF
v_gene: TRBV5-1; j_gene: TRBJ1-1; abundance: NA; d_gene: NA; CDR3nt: TGCGCCAGCAGCCCCGGGGGGGGAGACAGGAACACTGAAGCTTTCTTT; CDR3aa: CASSPGGGDRNTEAFF
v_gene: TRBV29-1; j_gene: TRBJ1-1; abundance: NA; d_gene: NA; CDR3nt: TGCAGCGTGACAGAGTTTTCGAACACTGAAGCTTTCTTT; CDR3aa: CSVTEFSNTEAFF